The 20 T cell receptor beta chains listed next were all sequenced from one sample in a study of Graves' ophthalmopathy and Graves' hyperthyroidism. RNA transcripts were the source from which TCR beta CDR3 regions were amplified. Scientists carried out first-round RT-PCR using HTBI primers and then a second-round multiplex PCR. TCRdb itself ran the multiplex PCR reads through MiXCR, one entry per CDR3 protein. The table has some 1.1 million distinct CDR3 sequences, 36% seen once. Material: peripheral blood or thyroid tissue (not recorded which). The receptors come from an adult man with Graves' hyperthyroidism.

This clonotype was counted ten times or more. The V and J genes are TRBV20-1 and TRBJ1-2; D is unresolved. The CDR3 consists of 13 residues. V was clipped by 0 bases and J by 2 bases, with 7 bases between them. Germline V gives CDR1 DFQATT, CDR2 SNEGSKA (reference sequence). The CDR3 region is CSARDQINYGYTF. CDR3 bases: TGCAGTGCTAGAGATCAGATCAACTATGGCTACACCTTC.

The chain links TRBV9 to TRBJ1-1; 9 bases align to TRBD1. This CDR3 is 14 amino acids long. Unmatched junction bases numbered 8, after V lost 0 bases and J lost 11 bases. Germline CDR1 and CDR2: SGDLS and YYNGEE. The chain's CDR3 is CASSVETGGGFAFF. The DNA for the CDR3 is TGTGCCAGCAGCGTAGAGACAGGGGGAGGGTTTGCTTTCTTT. Looking up the rest from reference TRBV9 and TRBJ1-1 gives the full variable domain: DSGVTQTPKHLITATGQRVTLRCSPRSGDLSVYWYQQSLDQGLQFLIQYYNGEERAKGNILERFSAQQFPDLHSELNLSSLELGDSALYFCASSVETGGGFAFFGQGTRLTVV.

The rearrangement links TRBV11-1 to TRBJ2-1, with TRBD2 matching over 7 bases. The germline V gene encodes CDR1 SGHAT and CDR2 FQDESV (reference sequence). After removal of 5 bases from V and 9 bases from J, the junction contained 10 bases not matched to a gene. This CDR3 contains 14 residues. DNA for the CDR3: TGTGCCAGCAGCCCCTGGACTAGTTTCGGTGAGCAGTTCTTC. Its protein product is CASSPWTSFGEQFF.

The CDR3, as DNA: TGTGCCAGCAGGGGGGCCGAAAACACTGAAGCTTTCTTT. Protein: CASRGAENTEAFF. This sequence joins TRBV2 and TRBJ1-1; D might be TRBD1 (6 bases). V was cut by 6 bases and J by 2 bases, with 10 bases left in between. The CDR3 extends over 13 amino acids. Looked up from germline, CDR1 is SNHLY and CDR2 is FYNNEI.

The J gene is TRBJ2-5, the V gene TRBV2, with D perhaps given as TRBD1 or TRBD2 (5 bases each). CDR1 and CDR2 (germline): SNHLY, FYNNEI. Between the trimmed V and J ends, which lost 4 bases and 7 bases, there was a span of 16 bases. CDR3 length: 14 amino acids. DNA of the CDR3: TGTGCCAGCAGTGGGCCAGGGCACGGAGGGACCCAGTACTTC. It codes for CASSGPGHGGTQYF. Together with reference TRBV2 and TRBJ2-5, the CDR3 gives the full variable domain: EPEVTQTPSHQVTQMGQEVILRCVPISNHLYFYWYRQILGQKVEFLVSFYNNEISEKSEIFDDQFSVERPDGSNFTLKIRSTKLEDSAMYFCASSGPGHGGTQYFGPGTRLLVL.

Details on this clonotype: The junction differs from germline at one of its ends, possibly a read error. This chain links TRBV24-1 with TRBJ1-2; D unclear. Germline assignment: CDR1 KGHDR and CDR2 SFDVKD. The CDR3 length is 14 residues. The CDR3 reads CASSFARQPYGYTF. The CDR3 bases are TGTGCCAGCAGTTTTGCCCGGCAGCCTTATGGCTACACCTTC.

This clonotype was recorded a few times. CDR3 coding DNA: TGTGCCAGCAGCGGATTTGGACGGAACACTGAAGCTTTCTTT. This sequence encodes CASSGFGRNTEAFF. The chain employs TRBV7-2 and TRBJ1-1; D is undetermined. V gave up 5 bases and J gave up 1 base, with 11 bases separating them. This CDR3 is built from 14 residues. The V gene's germline CDR1 is SGHTA and CDR2 FQGNSA.

The chain is built from TRBV10-3 and TRBJ2-2; no clear D gene. In germline, CDR1 is ENHRY, CDR2 SYGVKD. The CDR3 totals 14 residues. Trimming removed 5 bases at V and 0 bases at J, with 7 bases between. The CDR3 nucleotides are TGTGCCATCAGTTACCTAGCGAACACCGGGGAGCTGTTTTTT. It yields the protein CAISYLANTGELFF.

Regarding this clonotype: One junction end disagrees with the germline gene, perhaps due to a read error. The rearrangement uses TRBV11-2 and TRBJ2-2; a weak D match, TRBD2 (5 bases). Germline V gene lookup returns CDR1 SGHAT and CDR2 FQNNGV. The CDR3 length is 13 residues. This CDR3 reads CASSLTAIGELLF. The DNA for the CDR3 is TGTGCCAGCAGCCTAACAGCGATCGGGGAGCTGCTTTTT.

The rearrangement joins TRBV7-8 to TRBJ2-7; D remains ambiguous. The CDR3 loop spans 14 amino acids. CDR1 is SGHVS and CDR2 is FQNEAQ in the germline V gene. The V and J ends lost 5 bases and 3 bases respectively, with 14 bases between them. The CDR3 loop is CASSPQENNYEQYF. DNA of the CDR3: TGTGCCAGCAGCCCGCAGGAGAACAACTACGAGCAGTACTTC.

With respect to this clonotype: The conserved closing phenylalanine or tryptophan is absent in this CDR3, likely reflecting a read error. No DNA is shown, since the ends of the CDR3 on it are uncertain; the CDR3 is the one TCRdb lists. The rearrangement links TRBV29-1 to TRBJ1-2. CDR1 and CDR2 from the germline V gene are SQVTM and ANQGSEA. The CDR3 adds up to 11 amino acids, both ends counted. The CDR3 reads CSVETRLLNTY.

This clonotype was observed many times. The chain couples TRBV10-3 to TRBJ1-1, with a weak D call TRBD1 (5 bases). The CDR3 spans 16 residues. The V end lost 0 bases, the J end lost 10 bases, and 21 bases lay between the germline ends. Germline lookup yields CDR1 ENHRY and CDR2 SYGVKD. Here the CDR3 reads CAISESRGDVLPSAFF. The CDR3, as DNA: TGTGCCATCAGTGAGTCGAGAGGGGACGTACTACCTTCAGCTTTCTTT.

Ten or more counts support this clonotype. This chain joins TRBV19 and TRBJ2-2; 15 bases align to TRBD2. J gave up 4 bases and V 6 bases, and 12 bases lay outside the gene matches. CDR1 and CDR2 (germline): LNHDA, SQIVND (reference sequence). The CDR3 sequence is 19 residues long. The chain's CDR3 is CASRPRGLAGGTGTGELFF. The CDR3 region has the DNA TGTGCCAGTAGACCGCGGGGACTAGCGGGAGGAACGGGCACCGGGGAGCTGTTTTTT.

This clonotype showed up many times. J is TRBJ2-2 and V is TRBV7-8; 15 bases match TRBD2. In germline, CDR1 is SGHVS, CDR2 FQNEAQ. The J segment lost 0 bases and the V segment lost 5 bases, leaving 7 bases of the junction unmatched. The CDR3 is 19 residues long. The CDR3 DNA reads TGTGCCAGCAGCCGGGGACTAGCGGGAGGCGCCGCGAACACCGGGGAGCTGTTTTTT. Encoded protein: CASSRGLAGGAANTGELFF.

The table lists this clonotype with a few counts. The chain employs TRBV29-1 and TRBJ2-6; 10 bases fit TRBD1. The junction had 7 bases not matched to a gene; V was cut back by 6 bases and J by 2 bases. The CDR3 has 16 residues. Germline V gene data show CDR1 as SQVTM and CDR2 as ANQGSEA. The CDR3, as DNA: TGCAGCGTCCGATCGGGACAGGGGCCTGGGGCCAACGTCCTGACTTTC. This gives the protein CSVRSGQGPGANVLTF.

The rearrangement joins TRBV7-2 to TRBJ1-4; tentatively, D is TRBD1 (5 bases). The CDR3 consists of 14 residues. Trimming took off 7 bases at V and 7 bases at J, with 16 bases between the two ends. Germline assignment: CDR1 SGHTA and CDR2 FQGNSA. The DNA for the CDR3 is TGTGCCAGCATCTACGGGTGGAGGGGTGAAAAACTGTTTTTT. Amino acid sequence: CASIYGWRGEKLFF.

This clonotype was observed many times. V usage is TRBV7-9 and J usage is TRBJ2-5; a possible D gene is TRBD2 (5 bases). CDR1 and CDR2 (germline): SEHNR, FQNEAQ (reference sequence). V gave up 3 bases and J gave up 2 bases, with 13 bases separating them. The CDR3 extends over 15 amino acids. DNA of the CDR3: TGTGCCAGCAGCTTTGGGTTGAGGGTTCAAGAGACCCAGTACTTC. This gives the protein CASSFGLRVQETQYF.

This clonotype was counted once. The gene calls are TRBV7-2 and TRBJ1-1; maybe TRBD1 (6 bases). The CDR3 totals 12 residues. V dropped 10 bases and J dropped 1 base, with 10 bases sitting between them. The germline CDR1 and CDR2 sequences are SGHTA and FQGNSA. CDR3 amino acids: CATRGWNTEAFF. The CDR3 DNA follows: TGTGCCACCAGGGGCTGGAACACTGAAGCTTTCTTT.

At least ten counts were recorded for this clonotype. The chain joins TRBV14 to TRBJ2-5, with D perhaps TRBD2 (5 bases). The V gene's germline CDR1 is SGHDN and CDR2 FVKESK. Trimming left V 0 bases short and J 10 bases short, with 12 bases between. There are 13 residues in the CDR3. In DNA form, the CDR3 reads TGTGCCAGCAGCCAAGATAGTCGGACTCGCCAGTACTTC. Translating gives CASSQDSRTRQYF.

This clonotype was detected a few times. The J gene is TRBJ2-7, the V gene TRBV4-3; the D gene is possibly TRBD2 (5 bases). V lost 4 bases, J lost 0 bases, and 13 bases lay in between. CDR1 and CDR2 from the germline V gene are LGHNA and YSLEER. This CDR3 comprises 15 residues. The DNA for the CDR3 is TGCGCCAGCAGCCCGGCGGTGCGGGTCTCCTACGAGCAGTACTTC. It encodes CASSPAVRVSYEQYF.